This TCR beta chain originates from a study of T cells in Graves' hyperthyroidism and ophthalmopathy. Turning to the study itself: Peripheral blood was acquired at first diagnosis, ahead of any therapy whatsoever. Study-wide results and limits: A 13 V-J model separated ophthalmopathy from stable hyperthyroidism. Blood samples included most of the expanded thyroid clonotypes exceeding 0.001.

Ten or more counts support this clonotype. Its antigen is currently unknown. Amplification targeted TCR beta CDR3 regions from RNA transcripts. HTBI primers were the set used in a first-round RT-PCR of the TCR CDR3. One entry per CDR3 protein, called by TCRdb with MiXCR from the multiplex PCR reads. This table holds hundreds of thousands of distinct CDR3 sequences, less than 20% found once. This sample holds PBMCs from 9.5 to 10 ml fresh peripheral blood. Trimming pared 4 bases from V and 4 bases from J, leaving 16 bases between. The CDR3 runs 16 residues. CDR1 SEHNR and CDR2 FQNEAQ come from the germline V gene (reference sequence).

The sequence derives from a man aged 35-49 years with Graves' ophthalmopathy. The V gene is TRBV7-9, the J gene TRBJ2-2; D may be TRBD1 (7 bases). The sequenced sample consisted of blood. CDR3 loop: CASSSSWRGLTGELFF. CDR3 nucleotide sequence: TGTGCCAGCAGCTCCAGTTGGAGGGGGCTCACCGGGGAGCTGTTTTTT. Filled out from reference TRBV7-9 and TRBJ2-2, the complete variable domain reads DTGVSQNPRHKITKRGQNVTFRCDPISEHNRLYWYRQTLGQGPEFLTYFQNEAQLEKSRLLSDRFSAERPKGSFSTLEIQRTEQGDSAMYLCASSSSWRGLTGELFFGEGSRLTVL.